The clone carrying this T cell receptor (beta chain) has a handful of counts. No antigen is known for it. The data were taken from a study of beta chain features in type 1 diabetes. Points from the study as a whole: There was a moderate but significant shortening of TCRB CDR3s in all four CD4+ subsets of Type 1 diabetes patients. Cells that show high TCR expression could be over-represented by cDNA sequencing. Comparison showed that naive, central memory and Treg TCRB repertoires appeared more similar among patients than among healthy donors.

CD4+ naive, central memory, regulatory and stem cell-like memory cells were sorted via CD45RO/CCR7/CD25/CD127/CD95/CD27. Sorting produced populations that all topped 95% purity. The isolated RNA, all of it, was reverse transcribed, so expressed TCRB transcripts were what got sequenced. Using immunoSEQ multiplex PCR, the repertoire was profiled, and TCRdb retains in-frame clones only, with some absent. The table has 130,000 to 150,000 clones, more than 10% seen once; the top ten hold around 1.4%. This CDR3 region has 12 residues. CDR1 GTSNPN and CDR2 SVGIG come from the germline V gene (reference sequence). V shed 4 bases and J shed 8 bases, with 14 bases lying between them.

The chain couples TRBV30 to TRBJ1-2, with unresolved D. Sample: central memory CD4+ T cells from blood. This TCR was sampled from a man aged 18 to 29 with type 1 diabetes. The CDR3 coding sequence is TGTGCCTGGACCCAGACCGGTAAGGGCTACACCTTC. This gives the protein CAWTQTGKGYTF. The whole variable domain, remainder taken from reference TRBV30 and TRBJ1-2, is SQTIHQWPATLVQPVGSPLSLECTVEGTSNPNLYWYRQAAGRGLQLLFYSVGIGQISSEVPQNLSASRPQDRQFILSSKKLLLSDSGFYLCAWTQTGKGYTFGSGTRLTVV.